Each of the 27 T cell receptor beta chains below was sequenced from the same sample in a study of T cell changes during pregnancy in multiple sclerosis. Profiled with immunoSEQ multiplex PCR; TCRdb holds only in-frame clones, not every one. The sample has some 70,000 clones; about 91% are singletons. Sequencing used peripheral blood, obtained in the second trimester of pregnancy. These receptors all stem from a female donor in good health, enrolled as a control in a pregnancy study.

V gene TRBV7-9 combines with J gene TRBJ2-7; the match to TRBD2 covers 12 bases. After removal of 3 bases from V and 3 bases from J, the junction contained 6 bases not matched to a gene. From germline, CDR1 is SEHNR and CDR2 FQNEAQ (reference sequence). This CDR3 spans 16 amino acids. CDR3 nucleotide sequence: TGTGCCAGCAGCTTCCCCCTGACTAGCGGGAGCTACGAGCAGTACTTC. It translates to CASSFPLTSGSYEQYF.

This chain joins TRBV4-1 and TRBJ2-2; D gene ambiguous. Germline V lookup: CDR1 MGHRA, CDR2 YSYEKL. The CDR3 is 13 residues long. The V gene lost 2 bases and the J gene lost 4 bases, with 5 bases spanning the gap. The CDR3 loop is CASSQPVTGELFF. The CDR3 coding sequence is TGCGCCAGCAGCCAACCGGTCACCGGGGAGCTGTTTTTT.

The CDR3 coding sequence is TGTGCCAGTATAAGAGCGGCAGGGGGGCATAGCAATCAGCCCCAGCATTTT. It is translated as CASIRAAGGHSNQPQHF. The rearrangement joins TRBV19 to TRBJ1-5; TRBD1 matches 7 bases. The CDR3 length is 17 residues. Germline CDR1 LNHDA, CDR2 SQIVND (reference sequence). Losses at the gene ends were 7 bases for V and 0 bases for J; bases not matched to a gene: 12.

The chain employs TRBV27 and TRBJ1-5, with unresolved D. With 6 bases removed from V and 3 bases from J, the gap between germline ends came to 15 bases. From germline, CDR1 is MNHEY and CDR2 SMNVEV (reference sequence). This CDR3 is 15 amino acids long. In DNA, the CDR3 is TGTGCCAGCAGAACTAACCCCCTACCCAATCAGCCCCAGCATTTT. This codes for CASRTNPLPNQPQHF.

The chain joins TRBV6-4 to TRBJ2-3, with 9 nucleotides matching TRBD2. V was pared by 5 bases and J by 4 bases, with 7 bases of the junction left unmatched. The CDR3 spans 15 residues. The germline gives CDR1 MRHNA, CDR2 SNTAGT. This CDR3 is CASSIIAGVPDTQYF. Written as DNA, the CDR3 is TGTGCCAGCAGTATAATAGCGGGAGTTCCAGATACGCAGTATTTT.

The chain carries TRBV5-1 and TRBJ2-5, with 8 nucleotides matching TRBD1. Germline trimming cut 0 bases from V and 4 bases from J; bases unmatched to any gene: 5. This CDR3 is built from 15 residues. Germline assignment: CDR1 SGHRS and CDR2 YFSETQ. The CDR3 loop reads CASSLGDRLRETQYF. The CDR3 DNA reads TGCGCCAGCAGCTTGGGGGACAGGTTGAGAGAGACCCAGTACTTC.

CDR3 sequence: CASTLTGFYGYTF. CDR3 nucleotide sequence: TGTGCCAGCACCCTGACAGGATTCTATGGCTACACCTTC. The gene calls are TRBV25-1 and TRBJ1-2, with a possible D match to TRBD1 (6 bases). The CDR3 has 13 residues. Germline loops: CDR1 MGHDK, CDR2 SYGVNS. Trimming removed 7 bases at V and 4 bases at J, with 13 bases between.

The CDR3 loop reads CASSLRRGQGSTEAFF. CDR3 sequence (DNA): TGTGCCAGCAGCTTAAGGAGGGGACAGGGGAGTACTGAAGCTTTCTTT. The chain combines TRBV7-3 with TRBJ1-1; TRBD1 matches at 10 bases. The CDR3 loop spans 16 amino acids. Germline V CDR1 and CDR2: SGHTA, FQGTGA. The V and J ends lost 1 base and 5 bases, in that order; junction bases with no gene match: 7.

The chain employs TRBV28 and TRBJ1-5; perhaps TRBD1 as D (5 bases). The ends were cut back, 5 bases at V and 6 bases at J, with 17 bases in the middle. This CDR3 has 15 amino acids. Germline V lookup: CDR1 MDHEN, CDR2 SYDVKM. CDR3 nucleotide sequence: TGTGCCAGCAGTATCTCAGGCTGGGGCGGTCAGCCCCAGCATTTT. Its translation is CASSISGWGGQPQHF.

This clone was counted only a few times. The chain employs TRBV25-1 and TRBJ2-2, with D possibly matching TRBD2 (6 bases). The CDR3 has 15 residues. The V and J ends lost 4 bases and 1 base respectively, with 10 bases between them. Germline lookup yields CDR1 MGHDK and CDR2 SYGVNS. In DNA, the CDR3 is TGTGCCAGCAGTGTCGGGACTGAGAACACCGGGGAGCTGTTTTTT. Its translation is CASSVGTENTGELFF.

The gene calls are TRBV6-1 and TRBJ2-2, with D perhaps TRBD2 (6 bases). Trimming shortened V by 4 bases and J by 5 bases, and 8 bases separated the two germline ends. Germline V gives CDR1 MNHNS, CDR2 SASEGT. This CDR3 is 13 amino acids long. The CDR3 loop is CASSVSGTGELFF. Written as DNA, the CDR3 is TGTGCCAGCAGTGTCAGCGGGACCGGGGAGCTGTTTTTT.

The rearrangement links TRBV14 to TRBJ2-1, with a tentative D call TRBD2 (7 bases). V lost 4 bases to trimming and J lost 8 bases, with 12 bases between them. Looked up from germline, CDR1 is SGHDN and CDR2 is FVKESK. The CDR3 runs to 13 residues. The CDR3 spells CASSPGGLYEQFF. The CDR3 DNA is TGTGCCAGCAGCCCGGGGGGCTTGTATGAGCAGTTCTTC. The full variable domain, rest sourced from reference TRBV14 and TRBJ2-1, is EAGVTQFPSHSVIEKGQTVTLRCDPISGHDNLYWYRRVMGKEIKFLLHFVKESKQDESGMPNNRFLAERTGGTYSTLKVQPAELEDSGVYFCASSPGGLYEQFFGPGTRLTVL.

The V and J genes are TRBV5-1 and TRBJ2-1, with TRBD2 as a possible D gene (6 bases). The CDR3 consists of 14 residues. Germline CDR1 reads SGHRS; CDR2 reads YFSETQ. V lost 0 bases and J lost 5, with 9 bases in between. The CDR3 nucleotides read TGCGCCAGCAGCTTGGTGCGGGGCCACAATGAGCAGTTCTTC. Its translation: CASSLVRGHNEQFF.

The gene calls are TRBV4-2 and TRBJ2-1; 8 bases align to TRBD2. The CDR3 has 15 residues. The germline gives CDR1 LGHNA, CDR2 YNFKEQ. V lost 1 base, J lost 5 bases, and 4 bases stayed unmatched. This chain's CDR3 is CASSQVTSEHNEQFF. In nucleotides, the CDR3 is TGTGCCAGCAGCCAAGTGACTAGCGAACACAATGAGCAGTTCTTC.

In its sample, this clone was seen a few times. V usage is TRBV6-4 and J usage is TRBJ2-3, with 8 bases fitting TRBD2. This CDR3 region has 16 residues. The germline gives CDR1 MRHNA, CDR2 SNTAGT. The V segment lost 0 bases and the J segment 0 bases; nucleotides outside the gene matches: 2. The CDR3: CASSDSASGSTDTQYF. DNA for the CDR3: TGTGCCAGCAGTGACTCCGCTAGCGGGAGCACAGATACGCAGTATTTT.

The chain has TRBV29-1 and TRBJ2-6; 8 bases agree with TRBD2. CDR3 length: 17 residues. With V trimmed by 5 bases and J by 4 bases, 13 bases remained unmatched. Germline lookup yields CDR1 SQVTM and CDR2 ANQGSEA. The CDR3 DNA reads TGCAGCGTTAAACTAGCGGACTTGCCCCCCGGGGCCAACGTCCTGACTTTC. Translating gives CSVKLADLPPGANVLTF.

Written as DNA, the CDR3 is TGTGCCAGCAGCTTGGTAGGTGGGAGTCCCAATGAGCAGTTCTTC. Translation: CASSLVGGSPNEQFF. V and J are TRBV5-8 and TRBJ2-1, with D possibly being TRBD2 (5 bases). Germline assignment: CDR1 SGHTS and CDR2 YDEGEE. V was shortened by 0 bases and J by 6 bases, with 13 bases between the two germline ends. This CDR3 has 15 residues.

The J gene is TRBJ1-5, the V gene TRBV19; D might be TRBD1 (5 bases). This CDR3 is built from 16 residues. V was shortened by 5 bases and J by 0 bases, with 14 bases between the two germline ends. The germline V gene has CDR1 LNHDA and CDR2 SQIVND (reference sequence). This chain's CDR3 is CASSSTWDYSNQPQHF. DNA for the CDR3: TGTGCCAGTAGTTCCACGTGGGACTATAGCAATCAGCCCCAGCATTTT.

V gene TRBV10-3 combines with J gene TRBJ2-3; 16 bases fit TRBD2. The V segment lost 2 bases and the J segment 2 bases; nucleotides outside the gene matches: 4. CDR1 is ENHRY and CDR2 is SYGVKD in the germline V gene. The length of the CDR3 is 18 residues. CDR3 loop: CAISEGGLAGGITDTQYF. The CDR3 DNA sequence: TGTGCCATCAGTGAGGGGGGACTAGCGGGAGGGATCACAGATACGCAGTATTTT.

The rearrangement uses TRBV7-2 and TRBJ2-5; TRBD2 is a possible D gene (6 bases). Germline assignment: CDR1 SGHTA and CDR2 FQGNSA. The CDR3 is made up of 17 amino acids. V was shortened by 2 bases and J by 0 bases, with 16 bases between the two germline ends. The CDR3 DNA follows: TGTGCCAGCAGCTTAATCGCGACTAGTTCGTACCAAGAGACCCAGTACTTC. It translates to CASSLIATSSYQETQYF. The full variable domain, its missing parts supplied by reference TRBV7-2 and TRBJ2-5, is GAGVSQSPSNKVTEKGKDVELRCDPISGHTALYWYRQSLGQGLEFLIYFQGNSAPDKSGLPSDRFSAERTGGSVSTLTIQRTQQEDSAVYLCASSLIATSSYQETQYFGPGTRLLVL.

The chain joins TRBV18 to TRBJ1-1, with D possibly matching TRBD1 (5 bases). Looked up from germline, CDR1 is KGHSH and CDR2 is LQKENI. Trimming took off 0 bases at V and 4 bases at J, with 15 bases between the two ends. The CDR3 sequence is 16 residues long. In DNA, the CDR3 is TGTGCCAGCTCACCACCGAGAGCAGGGATGAGCACTGAAGCTTTCTTT. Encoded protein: CASSPPRAGMSTEAFF.

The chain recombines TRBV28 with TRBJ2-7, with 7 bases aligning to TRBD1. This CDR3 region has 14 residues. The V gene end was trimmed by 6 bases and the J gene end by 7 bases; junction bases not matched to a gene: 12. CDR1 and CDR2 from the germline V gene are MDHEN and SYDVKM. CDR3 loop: CASSLRTGRKEQYF. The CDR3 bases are TGTGCCAGCAGCTTAAGGACAGGACGGAAGGAGCAGTACTTC.

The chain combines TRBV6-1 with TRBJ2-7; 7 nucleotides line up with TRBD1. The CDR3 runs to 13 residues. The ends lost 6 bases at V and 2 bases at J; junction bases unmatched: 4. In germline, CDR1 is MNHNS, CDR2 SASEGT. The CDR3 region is CASSARGTYEQYF. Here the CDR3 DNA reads TGTGCCAGCAGCGCCAGGGGGACCTACGAGCAGTACTTC.

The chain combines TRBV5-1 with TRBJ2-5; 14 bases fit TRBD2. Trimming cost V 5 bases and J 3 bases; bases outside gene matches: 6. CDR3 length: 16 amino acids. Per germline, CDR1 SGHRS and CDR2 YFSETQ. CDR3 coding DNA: TGCGCCAGCAGTTGGACTAGCGGGAGGAAGGAAGAGACCCAGTACTTC. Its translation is CASSWTSGRKEETQYF.

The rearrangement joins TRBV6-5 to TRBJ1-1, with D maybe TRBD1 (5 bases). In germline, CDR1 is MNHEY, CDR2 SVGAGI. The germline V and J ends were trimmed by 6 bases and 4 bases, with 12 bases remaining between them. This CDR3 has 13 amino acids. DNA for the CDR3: TGTGCCAGCAGACCCCCCGGGGGCACTGAAGCTTTCTTT. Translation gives CASRPPGGTEAFF.

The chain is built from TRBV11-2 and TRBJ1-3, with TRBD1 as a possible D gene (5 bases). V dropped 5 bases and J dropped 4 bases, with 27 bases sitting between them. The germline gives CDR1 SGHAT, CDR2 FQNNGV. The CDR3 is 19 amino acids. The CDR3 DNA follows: TGTGCCAGCAGCCCCGTTGGGCCGATGAGGACACTCTGGGGAAACACCATATATTTT. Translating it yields CASSPVGPMRTLWGNTIYF.

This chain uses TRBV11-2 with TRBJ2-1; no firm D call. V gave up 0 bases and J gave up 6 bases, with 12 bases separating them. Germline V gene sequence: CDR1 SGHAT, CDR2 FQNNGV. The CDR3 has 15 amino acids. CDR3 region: CASSLEYGYLNEQFF. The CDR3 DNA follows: TGTGCCAGCAGCTTAGAATACGGGTACCTCAATGAGCAGTTCTTC.